The rows below give T cell receptor beta chains drawn from one sample of a study of T cell responses to AZD1222 COVID-19 vaccine. The data were produced by immunoSEQ multiplex PCR, yet TCRdb's version contains in-frame clones alone and is incomplete. The sample carries some 180,000 clones, about nine tenths recorded once. The sample here was peripheral blood, taken 28 days after the second AZD1222 dose. The receptors come from an adult who received the AZD1222 COVID-19 vaccine. Both conserved end residues are part of each CDR3. D genes are given only for firm matches. Rows give clone size only sometimes, using once, few, many, or a class for an expanded clone.

clone_size cdr3_length j_call v_call d_call cdr3_aa cdr3_nt
NA 11 TRBJ2-7 TRBV20-1 NA CSAAGASEQYF TGCAGTGCGGCGGGGGCTAGCGAGCAGTACTTC
NA 13 TRBJ1-6 TRBV27 NA CASRNRDNSPLHF TGTGCCAGCCGTAACAGGGATAATTCACCCCTCCACTTT
NA 16 TRBJ2-2 TRBV5-5 NA CASSWRQPKNTGELFF TGTGCCAGCAGCTGGCGGCAGCCTAAGAACACCGGGGAGCTGTTTTTT
NA 15 TRBJ2-1 TRBV11-2 NA CASSLVISSYNEQFF TGTGCCAGCAGCTTAGTAATAAGCTCCTACAATGAGCAGTTCTTC
NA 12 TRBJ1-2 TRBV5-1 TRBD1 CASMGGGLGYTF TGCGCCAGCATGGGAGGGGGCCTTGGCTACACCTTC
NA 16 TRBJ2-1 TRBV28 NA CASRSGGVSSYNEQFF TGTGCCAGCAGAAGCGGCGGGGTCAGCTCCTACAATGAGCAGTTCTTC
NA 16 TRBJ2-1 TRBV7-2 TRBD2 CASSPTGTSGGGEQFF TGTGCCAGCAGCCCGACGGGGACTAGCGGGGGAGGTGAGCAGTTCTTC
once 15 TRBJ1-4 TRBV30 NA CAWSKRFATNEKLFF TGTGCCTGGAGTAAGAGGTTTGCAACTAATGAAAAACTGTTTTTT
NA 20 TRBJ2-1 TRBV7-6 TRBD2 CASSTPTGLAGGPSYNEQFF TGTGCCAGCAGCACCCCCACAGGACTAGCGGGGGGGCCCTCCTACAATGAGCAGTTCTTC
NA 13 TRBJ2-7 TRBV29-1 TRBD1 CSVDLYRGGEQYF TGCAGCGTTGACCTCTACAGGGGCGGCGAGCAGTACTTC
NA 13 TRBJ2-3 TRBV27 NA CASSLGWAGTQYF TGTGCCAGCAGTTTAGGGTGGGCAGGGACGCAGTATTTT
NA 18 TRBJ1-3 TRBV4-3 NA CASSQDSPPGGSGNTIYF TGCGCCAGCAGCCAAGATAGCCCACCGGGGGGCTCTGGAAACACCATATATTTT
NA 14 TRBJ1-2 TRBV18 NA CASSPTRSAYGYTF TGTGCCAGCTCACCTACTAGGTCGGCCTATGGCTACACCTTC
once 14 TRBJ1-1 TRBV6-5 NA CASSYDPPNTEAFF TGTGCCAGCAGTTACGATCCGCCGAACACTGAAGCTTTCTTT
NA 15 TRBJ2-1 TRBV10-3 TRBD2 CAISEISGSGNEQFF TGTGCCATCAGTGAGATTAGCGGGAGTGGCAATGAGCAGTTCTTC
NA 11 TRBJ1-4 TRBV28 NA CASTGNEKLFF TGTGCCAGCACCGGTAATGAAAAACTGTTTTTT
NA 13 TRBJ1-3 TRBV9 NA CASSVRVGNTIYF TGTGCCAGCAGCGTTAGGGTTGGAAACACCATATATTTT
NA 19 TRBJ2-5 TRBV7-8 NA CASSLELAGSRGSQETQYF TGTGCCAGCAGCTTAGAACTGGCAGGGAGTCGTGGGTCCCAAGAGACCCAGTACTTC
NA 12 TRBJ2-3 TRBV9 NA CASSVAWDTQYF TGTGCCAGCAGCGTAGCCTGGGATACGCAGTATTTT
NA 14 TRBJ2-1 TRBV11-3 NA CASSLGLGYNEQFF TGTGCCAGCAGCCTGGGACTCGGCTACAATGAGCAGTTCTTC
NA 13 TRBJ1-1 TRBV5-1 NA CATSEQGNTEAFF TGCGCCACTTCGGAGCAGGGCAACACTGAAGCTTTCTTT
NA 16 TRBJ2-1 TRBV5-1 TRBD2 CASSLGVSSGFNEQFF TGCGCCAGCAGCTTGGGGGTGTCTAGCGGGTTTAATGAGCAGTTCTTC
few 12 TRBJ2-7 TRBV6-6 NA CASSPGSYEQYF TGTGCCAGCAGTCCCGGATCCTACGAGCAGTACTTC
NA 17 TRBJ2-7 TRBV19 TRBD2 CASSIRGTSGSPYEQYF TGTGCCAGTAGTATTAGGGGGACTAGCGGGAGCCCCTACGAGCAGTACTTC
NA 15 TRBJ1-2 TRBV5-1 TRBD1 CASSHGQALNYGYTF TGCGCCAGCAGTCACGGACAGGCCCTTAACTATGGCTACACCTTC
NA 15 TRBJ2-6 TRBV6-5 NA CASMGSYSGANVLTF TGTGCCAGCATGGGGAGTTACTCTGGGGCCAACGTCCTGACTTTC
NA 15 TRBJ2-3 TRBV6-4 TRBD2 CASSSTSGTTDTQYF TGTGCCAGCAGTTCAACTAGCGGGACGACAGATACGCAGTATTTT
NA 13 TRBJ2-7 TRBV27 NA CASSQGWVSEQYF TGTGCCAGCAGCCAAGGGTGGGTCAGCGAGCAGTACTTC
NA 15 TRBJ2-3 TRBV5-1 NA CASGYLNTGQDTQYF TGCGCCAGCGGCTACCTGAACACAGGGCAAGATACGCAGTATTTT
NA 13 TRBJ2-4 TRBV12-3/TRBV12-4 TRBD1 CAGGQLAKNIQYF TGTGCCGGGGGACAGCTAGCCAAAAACATTCAGTACTTC
NA 13 TRBJ1-2 TRBV7-9 NA CASSLAGTDSAFF TGTGCCAGCAGCTTAGCAGGGACGGACTCGGCCTTCTTC
few 14 TRBJ1-1 TRBV13 NA CASSSRTANTEAFF TGTGCCAGCAGCTCCCGGACAGCGAACACTGAAGCTTTCTTT
NA 16 TRBJ2-2 TRBV11-3 NA CASSHLGGANTGELFF TGTGCCAGCAGCCACCTCGGGGGCGCGAACACCGGGGAGCTGTTTTTT
NA 11 TRBJ2-1 TRBV7-8 NA CASSLVNEQFF TGTGCCAGCAGCTTGGTTAATGAGCAGTTCTTC
NA 13 TRBJ1-5 TRBV19 TRBD1 CASSWQGDQPQHF TGTGCCAGTAGCTGGCAGGGGGATCAGCCCCAGCATTTT
NA 15 TRBJ2-7 TRBV4-1 NA CASSQGVGATYEQYF TGCGCCAGCAGCCAAGGGGTCGGGGCGACCTACGAGCAGTACTTC
NA 16 TRBJ2-7 TRBV3-1/TRBV3-2 TRBD2 CASSQGGDSISYEQYF TGTGCCAGCAGCCAGGGGGGGGATTCGATCTCCTACGAGCAGTACTTC
few 22 TRBJ2-1 TRBV10-3 TRBD2 CAISDPAARTSELQEAYNEQFF TGTGCCATCAGTGACCCGGCTGCAAGGACTAGCGAGTTGCAGGAGGCCTACAATGAGCAGTTCTTC
NA 15 TRBJ2-7 TRBV7-3 TRBD2 CASSLTSGSSYEQYF TGTGCCAGCAGCTTAACGAGCGGGAGCTCCTACGAGCAGTACTTC
NA 12 TRBJ1-1 TRBV28 NA CASGAARTEAFF TGTGCCAGTGGAGCGGCCCGCACTGAAGCTTTCTTT
NA 15 TRBJ2-1 TRBV5-4 TRBD1 CASSHRLDRRNEQFF TGTGCCAGCAGCCACCGATTGGACAGGAGGAATGAGCAGTTCTTC
NA 13 TRBJ1-3 TRBV18 NA CASSPQETEGIYF TGTGCCAGCTCACCACAGGAGACAGAGGGCATATATTTT
NA 13 TRBJ2-5 TRBV12-3/TRBV12-4 NA CASSTGSSETQYF TGTGCCAGCAGTACTGGATCGTCAGAGACCCAGTACTTC
NA 16 TRBJ1-6 TRBV28 TRBD1 CASSAPPGQGGSPLHF TGTGCCAGCAGCGCTCCCCCGGGACAGGGCGGATCACCCCTCCACTTT
few 15 TRBJ2-7 TRBV3-1/TRBV3-2 TRBD1 CASSQDWTGVYEQYF TGTGCCAGCAGCCAAGACTGGACAGGGGTCTACGAGCAGTACTTC
NA 15 TRBJ2-4 TRBV11-2 TRBD1 CASNPTRGGAPIQYF TGTGCCAGCAACCCCACGCGAGGGGGCGCGCCCATTCAGTACTTC
NA 19 TRBJ2-2 TRBV11-2 NA CASSLGWNDRAGNTGELFF TGTGCCAGCAGCTTAGGGTGGAATGATAGGGCTGGCAACACCGGGGAGCTGTTTTTT
NA 23 TRBJ2-3 TRBV12-5 TRBD2 CASGLSMWTSGRAFFVVVDTQYF TGTGCTAGTGGTTTGTCCATGTGGACTAGCGGGAGGGCCTTTTTTGTAGTGGTAGATACGCAGTATTTT
few 17 TRBJ2-1 TRBV28 TRBD2 CASCSTGTSGRAAEQFF TGTGCCAGCTGCAGTACCGGGACTAGCGGGAGGGCAGCTGAGCAGTTCTTC
NA 15 TRBJ2-2 TRBV5-6 TRBD1 CASSQDRSNTGELFF TGTGCCAGCAGCCAGGACAGGTCGAACACCGGGGAGCTGTTTTTT
once 14 TRBJ2-7 TRBV7-9 NA CASSLDSLTYEQYF TGTGCCAGCAGCTTGGACAGCCTCACCTACGAGCAGTACTTC
few 14 TRBJ2-7 TRBV27 NA CASSINTRVHEQYF TGTGCCAGCAGTATAAACACCAGGGTCCACGAGCAGTACTTC
NA 17 TRBJ2-1 TRBV3-1/TRBV3-2 TRBD2 CASSQVVAGDRDYEQFF TGTGCCAGCAGCCAAGTCGTGGCGGGAGATCGTGACTATGAGCAGTTCTTC
NA 13 TRBJ2-6 TRBV12-3/TRBV12-4 NA CASSSAGANVLTF TGTGCCAGCAGTTCGGCTGGGGCCAACGTCCTGACTTTC
once 18 TRBJ2-7 TRBV7-2 TRBD2 CASSLEGFTSGGTYEQYF TGTGCCAGCAGCTTAGAGGGTTTTACTAGCGGGGGGACCTACGAGCAGTACTTC
NA 13 TRBJ1-1 TRBV4-3 NA CASGISRVTEAFF TGCGCCAGCGGTATTTCCAGGGTCACTGAAGCTTTCTTT
NA 14 TRBJ1-1 TRBV29-1 TRBD1 CSIRQGGVWTEAFF TGCAGCATCCGACAGGGAGGGGTATGGACTGAAGCTTTCTTT
NA 13 TRBJ2-7 TRBV4-1 NA CASSHPLSGEQYF TGCGCCAGCAGCCACCCTCTGAGTGGCGAGCAGTACTTC
NA 18 TRBJ2-3 TRBV10-3 TRBD2 CATRSPGASGGATDTQYF TGTGCCACCAGAAGTCCGGGGGCTAGCGGGGGGGCCACAGATACGCAGTATTTT
NA 16 TRBJ2-3 TRBV7-2 NA CASSLSSAGGQGTQYF TGTGCCAGCAGCTTATCGTCAGCGGGGGGACAGGGTACGCAGTATTTT